A single sample is the source of the 3 T cell receptor beta chains below, sequenced in a study of OX40 agonist ivuxolimab in advanced cancers. Libraries were constructed by the immunoSEQ multiplex PCR assay. TCRdb stores this immuneACCESS table with in-frame sequences only. Part of the clones is absent; in the studies checked, under half of the shortfall reflects unresolved V genes, and no reason is known for the rest. The sample table shows roughly 48,000 clones, and around 84% are seen once. In total, the top ten clones hold roughly a tenth of the sample. This sample comprised CD4+ or CD8+ T cells sorted from blood, obtained in a trial of the OX40 agonist ivuxolimab. The receptors were gathered from an adult with an advanced solid tumor such as melanoma, head and neck, liver or kidney cancer.

This chain joins TRBV28 and TRBJ2-7; 9 positions match TRBD2. The V gene end was trimmed by 8 bases and the J gene end by 2 bases; junction bases not matched to a gene: 4. The V gene's germline CDR1 is MDHEN and CDR2 SYDVKM. The CDR3 is 13 residues long. The CDR3: CASLGLAPYEQYF. The CDR3 DNA reads TGTGCCAGCTTGGGACTAGCACCCTACGAGCAGTACTTC.

Note on this clone: Other DNA variants within this sample encode the same CDR3. The CDR3: CASSGQTNTGELFF. Here the CDR3 DNA reads TGTGCCAGCTCGGGACAGACGAACACCGGGGAGCTGTTTTTT. The chain couples TRBV9 to TRBJ2-2; TRBD1 matches at 7 bases. With V trimmed by 7 bases and J by 0 bases, 3 bases remained unmatched. The CDR3 runs to 14 residues. Germline V CDR1 and CDR2: SGDLS, YYNGEE.

The rearrangement uses TRBV28 and TRBJ2-7, with TRBD1 matching 8 bases. Germline V gene data show CDR1 as MDHEN and CDR2 as SYDVKM. The junction had 4 bases not matched to a gene; V was cut back by 5 bases and J by 7 bases. CDR3 length equals 12 residues. CDR3 nucleotides: TGTGCCAGCAGTCTCGGACAGGGTGAGCAGTACTTC. Its translation: CASSLGQGEQYF.